The 15 T cell receptor beta chains given below trace back to one sample, sequenced in a study of OX40 agonist ivuxolimab in advanced cancers. The method was immunoSEQ multiplex PCR; TCRdb's version includes in-frame clones alone and lacks a portion of them. Of about 22,000 clones listed, approximately 86% are singletons. The sample was CD4+ or CD8+ T cells sorted from blood, taken in a trial of the OX40 agonist ivuxolimab. These receptors were collected from an adult with an advanced solid tumor such as melanoma, head and neck, liver or kidney cancer.

The J gene is TRBJ2-7, the V gene TRBV7-3; 7 bases fit TRBD2. The CDR3 length is 14 residues. Looked up from germline, CDR1 is SGHTA and CDR2 is FQGTGA. V lost 2 bases and J lost 6; bases outside the gene matches: 7. DNA of the CDR3: TGTGCCAGCAGCTTATATGGCGGGAGTGGCGAGCAGTACTTC. Encoded protein: CASSLYGGSGEQYF.

This clone showed up just once. The chain couples TRBV7-2 to TRBJ1-2; D is uncertain. The CDR3 contains 11 residues. Germline assignment: CDR1 SGHTA and CDR2 FQGNSA. Deletions cut 0 bases from V and 6 bases from J, with 2 bases between. The CDR3 loop reads CASSLADGYTF. CDR3 nucleotides: TGTGCCAGCAGCTTAGCGGATGGCTACACCTTC.

There are a few counts of this clone. The rearrangement joins TRBV7-3 to TRBJ1-2; 10 bases align to TRBD1. The CDR3 runs to 13 residues. CDR1 and CDR2 from the germline V gene are SGHTA and FQGTGA. V shed 5 bases, J shed 8 bases, and the junction held 5 bases outside the gene matches. Here the CDR3 DNA reads TGTGCCAGCAGCGACAGGGGGCGCGACGGCTACACCTTC. Its translation: CASSDRGRDGYTF.

This CDR3 is CASSLSLNTEAFF. DNA of the CDR3: TGTGCCAGCAGCCTCTCCCTGAACACTGAAGCTTTCTTT. The V and J genes are TRBV27 and TRBJ1-1; D unresolved. Germline loops: CDR1 MNHEY, CDR2 SMNVEV (reference sequence). V was clipped by 6 bases and J by 0 bases, with 8 bases between them. The length of the CDR3 is 13 residues.

CDR3 in DNA: TGCGCCAGCAGCCAAGCTGGACTAGCGGATACGCAGTATTTT. Protein: CASSQAGLADTQYF. This chain connects TRBV4-1 to TRBJ2-3, with TRBD2 matching over 9 bases. The CDR3 runs 14 residues. Trimming at V came to 1 base and at J to 6 bases, leaving 2 bases not matched to a gene. Germline values: CDR1 MGHRA, CDR2 YSYEKL.

V gene TRBV13 combines with J gene TRBJ2-4; D might be TRBD1 (6 bases). Germline V CDR1 and CDR2: PRHDT, FYEKMQ (reference sequence). The length of the CDR3 is 16 residues. Trimming took off 4 bases at V and 0 bases at J, with 13 bases between the two ends. CDR3 DNA: TGTGCCAGCAGCTCAAGGACAGAGCTAGCCAAAAACATTCAGTACTTC. Its protein product is CASSSRTELAKNIQYF.

The J gene is TRBJ2-6, the V gene TRBV9; no reliable D call. This CDR3 is built from 14 residues. CDR1 and CDR2 (germline): SGDLS, YYNGEE. Deletions cut 0 bases from V and 0 bases from J, with 1 base between. Here the CDR3 reads CASSVGSGANVLTF. CDR3 sequence (DNA): TGTGCCAGCAGCGTAGGCTCTGGGGCCAACGTCCTGACTTTC. Full variable domain (rest looked up from reference TRBV9 and TRBJ2-6): DSGVTQTPKHLITATGQRVTLRCSPRSGDLSVYWYQQSLDQGLQFLIQYYNGEERAKGNILERFSAQQFPDLHSELNLSSLELGDSALYFCASSVGSGANVLTFGAGSRLTVL.

J is TRBJ2-7 and V is TRBV7-6; 7 positions agree with TRBD2. V shed 3 bases, J shed 2 bases, and the junction held 4 bases outside the gene matches. The CDR3 is 14 amino acids. Germline values: CDR1 SGHVS, CDR2 FNYEAQ. CDR3 sequence (DNA): TGTGCCAGCAGCTTGGGGGAGGGACCCTACGAGCAGTACTTC. It is translated as CASSLGEGPYEQYF.

The chain employs TRBV28 and TRBJ1-1; D is perhaps TRBD1 (6 bases). CDR1 is MDHEN and CDR2 is SYDVKM in the germline V gene. CDR3 length equals 16 residues. Trimming shortened V by 5 bases and J by 3 bases, and 19 bases separated the two germline ends. The CDR3, as DNA: TGTGCCAGCAGTCCCCTAGGGGGGTACGGACACACTGAAGCTTTCTTT. It yields the protein CASSPLGGYGHTEAFF.

This chain connects TRBV5-4 to TRBJ2-3, with D perhaps TRBD1 or TRBD2 (5 bases each). This CDR3 is 15 amino acids long. The germline V gene encodes CDR1 SGHNT and CDR2 YYREEE (reference sequence). V was shortened by 4 bases and J by 1 base, with 13 bases between the two germline ends. CDR3 nucleotides: TGTGCCAGCAGCCGGGGACCCAGGGGCACAGATACGCAGTATTTT. Translated, it gives CASSRGPRGTDTQYF.

The chain carries TRBV19 and TRBJ2-7; D is unresolved. Trimming cost V 3 bases and J 4 bases, with 4 bases left between them. The V gene's germline CDR1 is LNHDA and CDR2 SQIVND (reference sequence). There are 11 residues in the CDR3. This CDR3 is CASSIQYEQYF. DNA for the CDR3: TGTGCCAGTAGTATCCAATACGAGCAGTACTTC.

This sequence joins TRBV27 and TRBJ2-3, with D possibly TRBD2 on 6 matching bases. Looked up from germline, CDR1 is MNHEY and CDR2 is SMNVEV (reference sequence). The CDR3 is 12 residues long. V was trimmed by 6 bases and J by 4 bases, leaving 8 bases between them. CDR3 in DNA: TGTGCCAGCAGCCCGGGGGCAGATACGCAGTATTTT. This sequence encodes CASSPGADTQYF.

This clone was found once. J is TRBJ2-1 and V is TRBV13, with D tentatively TRBD2 (6 bases). This CDR3 spans 17 amino acids. The V gene's germline CDR1 is PRHDT and CDR2 FYEKMQ (reference sequence). Trimming took off 5 bases at V and 8 bases at J, with 25 bases between the two ends. CDR3 sequence (DNA): TGTGCCAGCAGCAAAGGGTCCGGGGGAGCCCTGATAGATGAGCAGTTCTTC. Encoded protein: CASSKGSGGALIDEQFF.

The chain recombines TRBV5-6 with TRBJ2-1, with 7 bases identical to TRBD1. The V gene's germline CDR1 is SGHDT and CDR2 YYEEEE. Trimming at V came to 7 bases and at J to 0 bases, leaving 7 bases not matched to a gene. CDR3 size: 15 residues. This CDR3 is CASREGGPSYNEQFF. The CDR3 coding sequence is TGTGCCAGCCGAGAAGGGGGCCCCTCCTACAATGAGCAGTTCTTC.

The chain uses TRBV7-2 and TRBJ2-3; 8 positions match TRBD2. Looked up from germline, CDR1 is SGHTA and CDR2 is FQGNSA. V lost 5 bases to trimming and J lost 2 bases; unmatched junction nucleotides: 6. The CDR3 is 15 residues long. The CDR3 is CASSPRLAYTDTQYF. For the CDR3, the DNA is TGTGCCAGCAGCCCGCGACTAGCGTACACAGATACGCAGTATTTT.